This T cell receptor beta chain comes out of a study of shared clonotypes between healthy human individuals. Profiled with immunoSEQ multiplex PCR; TCRdb holds only in-frame clones, not every one. The sample holds 2.5 million or so clones, more than 80% seen once. The CDR3 is 16 residues long. From germline, CDR1 is SGHTA and CDR2 FQGNSA. J lost 8 bases, V lost 5 bases, and 11 bases had no gene match. This clone was seen once. Material: naive CD4+ T cells sorted from blood. The subset is: CD45RA+ positively selected. This TCR was sampled from a man aged 18 to 29 in good health. The V gene is TRBV7-2, the J gene TRBJ2-2, with 10 bases fitting TRBD2. CDR3 sequence: CASSLGLAGVGGELFF. In DNA, the CDR3 is TGTGCCAGCAGCCTAGGTCTAGCGGGAGTGGGAGGGGAGCTGTTTTTT. Drawing the rest from reference TRBV7-2 and TRBJ2-2, the complete variable domain is GAGVSQSPSNKVTEKGKDVELRCDPISGHTALYWYRQSLGQGLEFLIYFQGNSAPDKSGLPSDRFSAERTGGSVSTLTIQRTQQEDSAVYLCASSLGLAGVGGELFFGEGSRLTVL.